The 20 T cell receptor beta chains below all came from one sample that was sequenced in a study of early T cells in non-severe SARS-CoV-2 infection. TCRdb processed the 5' RACE reads anew with MiXCR; each CDR3 protein has one entry. The data hold roughly 64,000 distinct CDR3 sequences, with about 12% observed a single time. The source material was whole blood. These TCRs come from an adult who was a healthcare worker with PCR-confirmed SARS-CoV-2 infection or an uninfected control (not recorded which).

The chain employs TRBV28 and TRBJ1-2, with a possible D match to TRBD1 (6 bases). The CDR3 extends over 13 amino acids. From germline, CDR1 is MDHEN and CDR2 SYDVKM. V was clipped by 3 bases and J by 3 bases, with 8 bases between them. The CDR3 sequence is CASSFGGDYGYTF. The CDR3 DNA is TGTGCCAGCAGTTTTGGGGGCGACTATGGCTACACCTTC.

The chain recombines TRBV9 with TRBJ2-2; D remains ambiguous. The germline CDR1 and CDR2 sequences are SGDLS and YYNGEE. The V end was cut by 0 bases, the J end by 10 bases, with 4 bases between. The CDR3 is 11 amino acids. CDR3 residues: CASSVGPELFF. CDR3 coding DNA: TGTGCCAGCAGCGTAGGCCCGGAGCTGTTTTTT.

This clonotype was detected a few times. Possible read error: a much larger clone is one base away. The rearrangement links TRBV5-1 to TRBJ1-2; possibly TRBD1 for D (6 bases). Looked up from germline, CDR1 is SGHRS and CDR2 is YFSETQ. This CDR3 region has 13 residues. In DNA form, the CDR3 reads TGCGCCAGCAGCTCCAGGGGCGGCTATGACTACACCTTC. Translation gives CASSSRGGYDYTF.

CDR3 DNA: TGTGCCAGCAGCTTAGGCCCAGGGGGCGAACCTGGCTACACCTTC. It encodes CASSLGPGGEPGYTF. This chain links TRBV11-2 with TRBJ1-2; 8 nucleotides line up with TRBD1. CDR1 is SGHAT, CDR2 FQNNGV, per germline. The CDR3 spans 15 residues. J gave up 7 bases and V 1 base, and 8 bases lay outside the gene matches.

This clonotype was counted at least ten times. This rearrangement joins TRBV6-5 to TRBJ2-5; D might be TRBD1 or TRBD2, each matching 6 bases. Between the trimmed V and J ends, which lost 6 bases and 5 bases, there was a span of 19 bases. Per the germline V gene, CDR1 is MNHEY and CDR2 is SVGAGI. The CDR3 length is 15 residues. In nucleotides, the CDR3 is TGTGCCAGCAGCCAAGGGGGGAGACAGATGGAGACCCAGTACTTC. Its protein is CASSQGGRQMETQYF.

This clonotype appeared many times. CDR3: CASSLEADYEQYF. CDR3 nucleotides: TGTGCCAGCAGCTTGGAAGCGGACTACGAGCAGTACTTC. The chain employs TRBV5-5 and TRBJ2-7, with D tentatively TRBD2 (5 bases). The CDR3 consists of 13 residues. Per the germline V gene, CDR1 is SGHKS and CDR2 is YYEKEE (reference sequence). V was shortened by 0 bases and J by 3 bases, with 7 bases between the two germline ends.

This clonotype was recorded at least ten times. V and J are TRBV13 and TRBJ2-7, with TRBD1 identical over 7 bases. Germline CDR1 is PRHDT and CDR2 is FYEKMQ (reference sequence). V shed 5 bases and J 2 bases; nucleotides not matched to a gene: 9. The CDR3 loop spans 15 amino acids. CDR3 amino acids: CASSTTGDRPYEQYF. The CDR3 nucleotides are TGTGCCAGCAGCACCACCGGGGACAGACCCTACGAGCAGTACTTC.

This clonotype was recorded at least ten times. J is TRBJ1-2 and V is TRBV29-1; unclear D gene. This CDR3 is 13 amino acids long. The germline gives CDR1 SQVTM, CDR2 ANQGSEA. V lost 1 base and J 4 bases, leaving 10 bases between the germline ends. CDR3 coding DNA: TGCAGCGTTGAAGGGAGGGCAGTCTATGGCTACACCTTC. It codes for CSVEGRAVYGYTF.

Many counts were recorded for this clonotype. The rearrangement links TRBV12-3 or TRBV12-4 to TRBJ2-1; 10 bases map to TRBD2. The CDR3 is 13 residues long. Losses at the gene ends were 9 bases for V and 6 bases for J; bases not matched to a gene: 5. CDR3 DNA sequence: TGTGCCAGTTATCTAGCGGGGGTCAATGAGCAGTTCTTC. Translating it yields CASYLAGVNEQFF.

This clonotype was seen many times. The V and J genes are TRBV12-3 or TRBV12-4 and TRBJ2-3; 8 bases map to TRBD1. This CDR3 spans 14 amino acids. The trim removed 3 bases at V and 4 bases at J, leaving 3 bases unmatched. The CDR3 coding sequence is TGTGCCAGCAGTTTGGGGGACAGGTCAGATACGCAGTATTTT. Encoded protein: CASSLGDRSDTQYF.

V usage is TRBV12-3 or TRBV12-4 and J usage is TRBJ2-7; either TRBD1 or TRBD2 may fit D (6 bases each). The CDR3 loop spans 15 amino acids. Trimming left V 6 bases short and J 2 bases short, with 17 bases between. The CDR3 loop is CASSSGGWGTYEQYF. CDR3 nucleotide sequence: TGTGCCAGCAGCTCCGGGGGCTGGGGTACCTACGAGCAGTACTTC.

The rearrangement uses TRBV20-1 and TRBJ1-2; 8 bases agree with TRBD1. V was pared by 5 bases and J by 6 bases, with 8 bases of the junction left unmatched. The germline CDR1 and CDR2 sequences are DFQATT and SNEGSKA (reference sequence). The CDR3 length is 13 residues. CDR3 amino acids: CSASHRQGHGYTF. CDR3 nucleotide sequence: TGCAGTGCTTCCCATAGACAGGGGCATGGCTACACCTTC.

This clonotype is a singleton in its sample. A junction end diverges from the germline sequence, so it may reflect a read error. CDR3 nucleotide sequence: TGTGCCAGCAACCAAGAGGCAGACTACTCCTACAATGAGCAGATCTTC. It translates to CASNQEADYSYNEQIF. V is TRBV7-8 and J is TRBJ2-1, with D perhaps TRBD2 (5 bases). The CDR3 consists of 16 residues. Germline assignment: CDR1 SGHVS and CDR2 FQNEAQ.

This chain links TRBV27 with TRBJ1-1; the match to TRBD1 covers 7 bases. The CDR3 is 13 residues long. J lost 5 bases, V lost 5 bases, and 5 bases had no gene match. The germline V gene encodes CDR1 MNHEY and CDR2 SMNVEV (reference sequence). The CDR3 DNA sequence: TGTGCCAGCAGTCCGAGGGGGCCAACTGAAGCTTTCTTT. Translating it yields CASSPRGPTEAFF.

The table lists this clonotype with many counts. The rearrangement links TRBV7-6 to TRBJ2-3; the D is unclear. This CDR3 is 11 amino acids long. V gave up 6 bases and J gave up 2 bases, with 3 bases separating them. Looked up from germline, CDR1 is SGHVS and CDR2 is FNYEAQ. In DNA form, the CDR3 reads TGTGCCAGCAGTTACACAGATACGCAGTATTTT. The encoded protein is CASSYTDTQYF.

This clonotype has at least ten counts. The rearrangement uses TRBV6-2 or TRBV6-3 and TRBJ2-3; 8 bases align to TRBD2. CDR1 is MNHEY and CDR2 is SVGEGT in the germline V gene. The V and J ends lost 2 bases and 3 bases, in that order; junction bases with no gene match: 1. The CDR3 length is 14 residues. The CDR3 spells CASSYGLATDTQYF. The CDR3, as DNA: TGTGCCAGCAGTTACGGACTAGCTACAGATACGCAGTATTTT.

The chain combines TRBV6-6 with TRBJ1-1; D is possibly TRBD1 (6 bases). CDR3 size: 12 residues. V was cut by 7 bases and J by 4 bases, with 10 bases left in between. Germline CDR1 and CDR2: MNHNY and SVGAGI (reference sequence). DNA for the CDR3: TGTGCCAGCATACAGGGACCCACTGAAGCTTTCTTT. Translating it yields CASIQGPTEAFF.

This rearrangement joins TRBV7-9 to TRBJ1-6; D is unclear. This CDR3 comprises 13 residues. V lost 4 bases and J lost 8, with 9 bases in between. Per germline, CDR1 SEHNR and CDR2 FQNEAQ (reference sequence). Here the CDR3 reads CASSSQADSPLHF. DNA for the CDR3: TGTGCCAGCAGCTCCCAGGCGGATTCACCCCTCCACTTT.

This clonotype appeared a few times. The rearrangement links TRBV12-3 or TRBV12-4 to TRBJ2-5, with 7 nucleotides matching TRBD1. This CDR3 comprises 15 residues. J was trimmed by 4 bases and V by 6 bases; bases with no gene match: 11. CDR3 sequence reads: CASSYQGVRGETQYF. The CDR3 nucleotides are TGTGCCAGCAGCTACCAGGGGGTAAGAGGAGAGACCCAGTACTTC.

This clonotype was counted a few times. This sequence joins TRBV6-5 and TRBJ2-5; D remains unclear. V was trimmed by 6 bases and J by 2 bases, leaving 16 bases between them. The germline V gene has CDR1 MNHEY and CDR2 SVGAGI. The CDR3 runs 15 residues. The CDR3 sequence is CASRPDREKQETQYF. Here the CDR3 DNA reads TGTGCCAGCAGACCGGACCGAGAAAAACAAGAGACCCAGTACTTC.